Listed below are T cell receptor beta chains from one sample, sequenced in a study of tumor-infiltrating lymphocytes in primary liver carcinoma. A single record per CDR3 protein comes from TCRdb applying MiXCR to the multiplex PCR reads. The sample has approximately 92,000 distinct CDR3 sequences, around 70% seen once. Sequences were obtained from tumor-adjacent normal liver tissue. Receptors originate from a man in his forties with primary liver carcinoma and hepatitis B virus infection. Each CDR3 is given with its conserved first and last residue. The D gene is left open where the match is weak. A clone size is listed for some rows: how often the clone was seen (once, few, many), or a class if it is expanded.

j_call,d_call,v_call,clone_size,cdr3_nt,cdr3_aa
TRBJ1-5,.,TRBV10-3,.,TGTGCCATTCTCGACTGGAATAGCAATCAGCCCAAGCATTTT,CAILDWNSNQPKHF
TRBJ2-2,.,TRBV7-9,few,TGTGCCAGCAGCCCAGGGGGACTCTACACTGGGGAGCTGTTTTTT,CASSPGGLYTGELFF
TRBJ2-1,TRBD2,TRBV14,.,TGTGCCAGCAGCCAAAAAGGCCTAGCGGACAATGAGCAGTTCTTC,CASSQKGLADNEQFF
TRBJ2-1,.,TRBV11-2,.,TGTGCCAGCAGCTTAGCGGGATGGCACTACAATGAGCACTTCTTC,CASSLAGWHYNEHFF
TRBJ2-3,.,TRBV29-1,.,TGCAGCGTTGAACAAGCGGAGAGCACAGATACGCAGTATTTT,CSVEQAESTDTQYF
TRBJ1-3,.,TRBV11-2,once,TGTGCTATCAGCTTCTTGGGCCTTTCTGGAAACACCATATATTTT,CAISFLGLSGNTIYF
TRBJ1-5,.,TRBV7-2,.,TGTGCCAGCAGCTTGTTTCAGAGGGACCAGCCCCAGCATTTT,CASSLFQRDQPQHF
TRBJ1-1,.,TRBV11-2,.,TGTGCCAACAGCTTGGGGTACACTCAAGCTTTCTTT,CANSLGYTQAFF
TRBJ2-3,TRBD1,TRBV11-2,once,TGCGCCAGCACCAAGGGGGCTAGCTTATCAGGAGATATGCAGTATTTT,CASTKGASLSGDMQYF
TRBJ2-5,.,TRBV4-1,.,TGCGCCAGCAGCCAAGTTGGGATCCTTAAAGAGATCCAGTACTTT,CASSQVGILKEIQYF
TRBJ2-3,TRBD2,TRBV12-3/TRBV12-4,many,TGTGCCAGCACCCAGGTAGCGGGCGCCGCAGATACGCAGTATTTT,CASTQVAGAADTQYF
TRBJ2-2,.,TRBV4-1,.,TGCATCAGCAGCCAGGGACAAGGCGGGGAGCTGTTTTTT,CISSQGQGGELFF
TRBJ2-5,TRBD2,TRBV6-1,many,TGTGCCAGCAGTGAGGGGGGGAGCGGAGAGACCCAGTACTTC,CASSEGGSGETQYF
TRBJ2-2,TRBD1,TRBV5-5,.,TGTGCCAGCAGCTTGAGACAGGGGGCCGGGGCCGGGGAGCTGTTTTTT,CASSLRQGAGAGELFF
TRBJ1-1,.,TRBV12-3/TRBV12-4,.,TGTGACAGCAAACAGAGGGGGGGTACTGGAGCTTTCTTT,CDSKQRGGTGAFF
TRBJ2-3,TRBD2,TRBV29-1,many,TGCAGCGTTGACGGAGAAGCGGGAATTTTCGCAGATACGCAGTATTTT,CSVDGEAGIFADTQYF
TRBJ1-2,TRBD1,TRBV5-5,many,TGTGCCAGCAGCCCCGGGACAGACAGATCTAACTATGGCTACACCTTC,CASSPGTDRSNYGYTF
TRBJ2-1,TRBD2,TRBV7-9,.,TGTGCCAGCAGCCCACTTTTTGGGAGGGCCTACAATGAGCAGCTCTTC,CASSPLFGRAYNEQLF
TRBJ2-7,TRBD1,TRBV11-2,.,TGTGCTCCAGGGACAGGGCTCCACGAGCAGTACTTC,CAPGTGLHEQYF
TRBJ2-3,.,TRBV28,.,TGTGCCATCTGCTCGGCCCTGAACACAGATACGCAGTATTTT,CAICSALNTDTQYF
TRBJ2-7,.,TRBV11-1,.,TGTGCCAGCAGCCCCCGGGAAGGTGATACCTACGAGCAGTACTTC,CASSPREGDTYEQYF
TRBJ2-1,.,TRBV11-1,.,TGTGCCTGCAGCTACGAACCGGGACGAAAATACAATGAGCAGTTCTTC,CACSYEPGRKYNEQFF
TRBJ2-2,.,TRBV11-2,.,TGTGCCAGCAGCCCCTGGATGGGCGGCGGGGAGCTGTATTTT,CASSPWMGGGELYF
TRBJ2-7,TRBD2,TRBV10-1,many,TGCGCCAGCAGTGAGAGCCTAGCGGCAGGCTACGAGCAGTACTTC,CASSESLAAGYEQYF
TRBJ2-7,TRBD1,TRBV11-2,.,TGTGCCAGCAGCCCCTGGACAGGAGCTGGAGGCGAACAGTTTTTC,CASSPWTGAGGEQFF
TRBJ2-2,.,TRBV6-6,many,TGTGCCAGCAGTTACACCGGCACCGGGGAGCTGTTTTTT,CASSYTGTGELFF
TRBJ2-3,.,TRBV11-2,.,TGTACCTGCAGCTTAGGATCCAGGTCCGGCACAGATACGCAGTATTTT,CTCSLGSRSGTDTQYF
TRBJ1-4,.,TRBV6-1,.,TGTGCCAGCAGCGAACAAGGGGATAATGAAAAACTGTTTTTT,CASSEQGDNEKLFF
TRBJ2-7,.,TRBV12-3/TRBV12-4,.,TGTGTCAGCAGCTTGACAGGATCCTACGAACAGTACTTC,CVSSLTGSYEQYF
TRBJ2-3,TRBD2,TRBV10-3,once,TGTGCCATCACCTCGGGACTAGCGAACACAGATACGCAGTATTTT,CAITSGLANTDTQYF
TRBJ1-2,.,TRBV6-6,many,TGTGCCAGCAGCCCCCCCGGCAGGGAGGACTATGGCTACACCTTC,CASSPPGREDYGYTF
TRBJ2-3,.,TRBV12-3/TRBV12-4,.,TGTGTCAGCAGTCAGGGTTTGTCCACAGATACACAGTATTTT,CVSSQGLSTDTQYF
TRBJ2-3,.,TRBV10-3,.,TGTGCCATCAGTGAGTCCATGGGGGCGGTTGTGGGAGAGAGGACAGATACGCAGTATTTT,CAISESMGAVVGERTDTQYF
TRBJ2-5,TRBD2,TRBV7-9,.,TGTGCCAGCAGCTCCGGACTAGCGGGGGTGTTGGCCCAGTACTTC,CASSSGLAGVLAQYF
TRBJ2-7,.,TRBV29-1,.,TGCAGCGTTCAAGATCAAGAGGCCTCCCCTTCCTACGAGCAGTATTTC,CSVQDQEASPSYEQYF
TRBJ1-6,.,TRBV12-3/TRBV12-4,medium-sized,TGTGCCAGCAGTTTCGGCAGGGGCGCCTATAATTCACCCCTCCACTTT,CASSFGRGAYNSPLHF
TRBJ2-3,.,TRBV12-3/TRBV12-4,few,TGTGCCAGCCCTGGACCCCGAGGCGCAGATACGCAGTATTTT,CASPGPRGADTQYF
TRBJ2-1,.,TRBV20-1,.,TGCAGTGTTGAAGCCGATGACTTGAGCTCCTACAATGAGCAGTTCTTC,CSVEADDLSSYNEQFF
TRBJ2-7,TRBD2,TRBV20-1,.,TGCAGTGCTAGACCGGGAGGCTCCTACGAGCAGTACTTC,CSARPGGSYEQYF
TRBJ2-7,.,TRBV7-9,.,TGTGCCAGCAACTTAGAGGGGTACGAGCAGTACTTC,CASNLEGYEQYF
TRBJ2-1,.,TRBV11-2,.,TGTGTCAACAGCGGCTCCGGGACCATGGCTTTAAATGAGCAGTTCTTC,CVNSGSGTMALNEQFF
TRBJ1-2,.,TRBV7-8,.,TGTGCCAGCAGCTGGCGAACAGGGAACAACTATGGATACACCTTC,CASSWRTGNNYGYTF
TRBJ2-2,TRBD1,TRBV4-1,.,TGCGCCAGCAGTCGGGACAGGGTTTTCACCAGGAAGCTGTTTTTT,CASSRDRVFTRKLFF
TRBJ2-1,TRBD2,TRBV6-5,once,TGTGCCAGCAGTCACCAGGGACTAGCGGGATACAAAGAGCAGTTCTTC,CASSHQGLAGYKEQFF
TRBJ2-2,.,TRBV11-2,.,TGCGCCTGCAGCTTAAGGTTAGCGGAGAACACCGGGGAGCTGTTTTTT,CACSLRLAENTGELFF
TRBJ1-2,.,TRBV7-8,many,TGTGCCAGCAGCTTAGCCCCGGGGACATGGGGCTACACCTTC,CASSLAPGTWGYTF
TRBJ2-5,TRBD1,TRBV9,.,TGTGCCAGCAGCAGGGACAGGGAAGAGACCCAGTACTTC,CASSRDREETQYF
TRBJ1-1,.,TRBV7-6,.,TGTGCCAGCAGCTTGGGTGGTAATCGGAACACTGAAGCTTTCTTT,CASSLGGNRNTEAFF
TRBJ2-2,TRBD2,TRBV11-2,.,TGTGCTAGTAGCTTAGTGGCGCTAGCGGGAACCTGGGAGCTGTTTTTT,CASSLVALAGTWELFF
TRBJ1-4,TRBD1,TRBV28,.,TGTGCCAGCAGTCGACAGGGGGCGGGTGAAAAACTGATTTTT,CASSRQGAGEKLIF